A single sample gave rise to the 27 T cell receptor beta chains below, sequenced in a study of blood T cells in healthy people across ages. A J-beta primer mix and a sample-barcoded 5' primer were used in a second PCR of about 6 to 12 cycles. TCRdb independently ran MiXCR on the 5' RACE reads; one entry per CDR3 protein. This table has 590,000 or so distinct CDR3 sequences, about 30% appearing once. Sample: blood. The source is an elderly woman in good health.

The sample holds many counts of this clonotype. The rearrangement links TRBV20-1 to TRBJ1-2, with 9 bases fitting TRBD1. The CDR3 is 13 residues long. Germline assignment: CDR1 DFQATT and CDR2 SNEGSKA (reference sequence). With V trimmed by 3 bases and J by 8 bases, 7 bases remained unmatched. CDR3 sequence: CSAREDRGDGYTF. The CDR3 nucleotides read TGCAGTGCTAGGGAAGACAGGGGGGACGGCTACACCTTC.

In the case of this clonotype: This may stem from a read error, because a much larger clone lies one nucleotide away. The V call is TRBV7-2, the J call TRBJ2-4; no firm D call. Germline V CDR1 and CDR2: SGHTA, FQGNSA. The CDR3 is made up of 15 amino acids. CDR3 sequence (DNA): TGTGCCGGCAGCTTAGGACGCATCGCCAAAAACATTCAGTACTTC. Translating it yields CAGSLGRIAKNIQYF.

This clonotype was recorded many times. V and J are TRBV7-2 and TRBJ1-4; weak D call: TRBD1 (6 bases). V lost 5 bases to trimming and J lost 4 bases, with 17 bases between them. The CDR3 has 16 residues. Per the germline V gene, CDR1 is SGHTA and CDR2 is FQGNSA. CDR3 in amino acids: CASSPKRGGINEKLFF. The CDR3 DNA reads TGTGCCAGCAGCCCGAAGAGGGGGGGCATTAATGAAAAACTGTTTTTT.

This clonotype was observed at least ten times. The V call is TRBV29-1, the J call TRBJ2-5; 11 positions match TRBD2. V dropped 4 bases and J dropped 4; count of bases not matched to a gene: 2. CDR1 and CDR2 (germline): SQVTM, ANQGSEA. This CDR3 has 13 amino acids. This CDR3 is CSVVAGGIETQYF. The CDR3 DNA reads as TGCAGCGTTGTAGCGGGGGGGATAGAGACCCAGTACTTC. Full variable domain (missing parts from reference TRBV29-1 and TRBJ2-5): SAVISQKPSRDICQRGTSLTIQCQVDSQVTMMFWYRQQPGQSLTLIATANQGSEATYESGFVIDKFPISRPNLTFSTLTVSNMSPEDSSIYLCSVVAGGIETQYFGPGTRLLVL.

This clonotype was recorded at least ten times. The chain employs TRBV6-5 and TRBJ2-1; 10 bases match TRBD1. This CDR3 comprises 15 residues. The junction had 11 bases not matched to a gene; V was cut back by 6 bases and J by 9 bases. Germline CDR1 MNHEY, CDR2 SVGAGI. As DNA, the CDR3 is TGTGCCAGCAGCAACCCCGGGACAGGGGCGGGTGAGCAGTTCTTC. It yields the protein CASSNPGTGAGEQFF.

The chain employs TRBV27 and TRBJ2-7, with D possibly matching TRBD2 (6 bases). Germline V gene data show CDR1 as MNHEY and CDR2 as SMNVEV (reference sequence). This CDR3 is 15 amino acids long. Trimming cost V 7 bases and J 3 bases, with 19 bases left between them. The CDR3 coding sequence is TGTGCCAGCATAAGGACCGTCGGGGGTAACTACGAGCAGTACTTC. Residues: CASIRTVGGNYEQYF.

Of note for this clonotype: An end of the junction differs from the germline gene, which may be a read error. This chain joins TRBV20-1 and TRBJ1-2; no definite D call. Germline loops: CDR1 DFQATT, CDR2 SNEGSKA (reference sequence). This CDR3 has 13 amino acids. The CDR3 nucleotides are TGCAGTGCTAGAGATTGGCTAAGCGGTGGCTGCACCTTC. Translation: CSARDWLSGGCTF.

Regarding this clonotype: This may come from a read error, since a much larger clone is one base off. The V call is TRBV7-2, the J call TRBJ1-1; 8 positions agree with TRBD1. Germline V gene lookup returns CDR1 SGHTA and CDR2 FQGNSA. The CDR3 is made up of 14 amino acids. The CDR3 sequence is CAGSIGQGNTEAFF. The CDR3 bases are TGTGCCGGCAGCATTGGACAGGGGAACACTGAAGCTTTCTTT.

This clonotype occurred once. The CDR3 DNA sequence: TGCGCCAGCAGCTCAAGCACGGACTACCGCTACGAGCAGTACTTC. Translated, it gives CASSSSTDYRYEQYF. The chain couples TRBV5-1 to TRBJ2-7; D may be TRBD2 (6 bases). The germline V gene has CDR1 SGHRS and CDR2 YFSETQ. The V gene lost 3 bases and the J gene lost 3 bases, with 16 bases spanning the gap. CDR3 length: 15 amino acids.

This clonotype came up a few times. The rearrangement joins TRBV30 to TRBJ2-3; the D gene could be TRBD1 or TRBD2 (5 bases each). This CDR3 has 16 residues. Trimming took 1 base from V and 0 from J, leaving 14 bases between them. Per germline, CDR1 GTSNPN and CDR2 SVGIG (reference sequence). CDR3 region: CAWSAVNGASTDTQYF. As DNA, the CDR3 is TGTGCCTGGAGTGCCGTCAACGGGGCAAGCACAGATACGCAGTATTTT.

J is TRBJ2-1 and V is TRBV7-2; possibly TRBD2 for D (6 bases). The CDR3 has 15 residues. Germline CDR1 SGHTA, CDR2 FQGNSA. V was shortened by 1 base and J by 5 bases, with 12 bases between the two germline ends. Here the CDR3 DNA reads TGTGCCAGCAGCTTAGAGGCGGGGTCACACAATGAGCAGTTCTTC. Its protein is CASSLEAGSHNEQFF.

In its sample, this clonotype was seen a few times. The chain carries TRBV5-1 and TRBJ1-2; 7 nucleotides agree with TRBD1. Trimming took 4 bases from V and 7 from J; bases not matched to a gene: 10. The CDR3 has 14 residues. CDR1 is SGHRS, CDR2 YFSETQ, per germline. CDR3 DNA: TGCGCCAGCAGCCCAGGGGGGGGAACAGTTGGCTACACCTTC. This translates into CASSPGGGTVGYTF.

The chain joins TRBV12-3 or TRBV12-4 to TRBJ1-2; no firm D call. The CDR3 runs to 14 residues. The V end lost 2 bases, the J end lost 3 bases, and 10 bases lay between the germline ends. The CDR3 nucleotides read TGTGCCAGCAGTTTAACCGCCGGAGACTATGGCTACACCTTC. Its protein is CASSLTAGDYGYTF.

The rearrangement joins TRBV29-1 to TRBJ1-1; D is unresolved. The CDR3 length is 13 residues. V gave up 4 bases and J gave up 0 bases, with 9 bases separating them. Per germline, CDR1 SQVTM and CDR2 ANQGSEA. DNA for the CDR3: TGCAGCGTTGCGACCAATGTGAACACTGAAGCTTTCTTT. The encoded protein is CSVATNVNTEAFF.

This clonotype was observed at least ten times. The CDR3 sequence is CASSFDSGPRGNEQFF. CDR3 bases: TGCGCCAGCAGCTTTGACAGCGGGCCCCGGGGCAATGAGCAGTTCTTC. This chain connects TRBV5-1 to TRBJ2-1; the D gene is possibly TRBD2 (6 bases). Trimming took 2 bases from V and 6 from J, leaving 18 bases between them. CDR3 size: 16 residues. The germline V gene has CDR1 SGHRS and CDR2 YFSETQ.

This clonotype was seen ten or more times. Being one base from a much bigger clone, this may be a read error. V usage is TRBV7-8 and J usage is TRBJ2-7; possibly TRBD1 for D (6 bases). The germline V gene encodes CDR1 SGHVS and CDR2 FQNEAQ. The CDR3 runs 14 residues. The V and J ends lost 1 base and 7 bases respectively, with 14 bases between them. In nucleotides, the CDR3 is TGTGCCAGCAGCTTAGGCACTAGGGACAATGAGCAGTACTTC. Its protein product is CASSLGTRDNEQYF.

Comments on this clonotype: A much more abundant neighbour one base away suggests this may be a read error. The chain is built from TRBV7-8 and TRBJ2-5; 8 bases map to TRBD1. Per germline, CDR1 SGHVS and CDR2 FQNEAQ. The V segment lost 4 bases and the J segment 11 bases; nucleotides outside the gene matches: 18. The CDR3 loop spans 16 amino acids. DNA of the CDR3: TGTGCCAGCAGCTCGAGGACAGGGCCTAATAACAATGAGCAGTACTTC. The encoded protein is CASSSRTGPNNNEQYF.

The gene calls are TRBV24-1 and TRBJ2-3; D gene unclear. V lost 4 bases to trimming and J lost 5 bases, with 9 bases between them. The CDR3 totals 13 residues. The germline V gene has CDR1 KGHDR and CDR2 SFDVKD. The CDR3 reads CATSDPPRDTQYF. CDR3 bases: TGTGCCACCAGTGACCCCCCGCGAGATACGCAGTATTTT.

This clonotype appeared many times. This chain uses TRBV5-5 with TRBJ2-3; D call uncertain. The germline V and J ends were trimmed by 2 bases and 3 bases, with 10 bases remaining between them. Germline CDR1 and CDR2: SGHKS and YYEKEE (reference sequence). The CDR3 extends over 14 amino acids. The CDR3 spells CASSLSLGTDTQYF. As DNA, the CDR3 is TGTGCCAGCAGCTTATCCCTGGGGACAGATACGCAGTATTTT.

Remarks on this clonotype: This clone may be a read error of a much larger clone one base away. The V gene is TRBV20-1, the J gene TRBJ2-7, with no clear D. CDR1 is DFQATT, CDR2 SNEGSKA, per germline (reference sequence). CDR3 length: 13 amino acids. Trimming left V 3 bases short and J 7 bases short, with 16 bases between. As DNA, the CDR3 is TGCAGTGCTAGCCCCCCAGGATACAATGAGCAGTACTTC. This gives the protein CSASPPGYNEQYF.

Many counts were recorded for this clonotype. The CDR3 sequence: CASSDLWGSYEQYF. CDR3 coding DNA: TGTGCCAGCAGCGATTTGTGGGGCTCCTACGAGCAGTACTTC. The rearrangement joins TRBV7-2 to TRBJ2-7; D remains ambiguous. This CDR3 is built from 14 residues. V lost 5 bases to trimming and J lost 0 bases, with 11 bases between them. Germline V gene sequence: CDR1 SGHTA, CDR2 FQGNSA.

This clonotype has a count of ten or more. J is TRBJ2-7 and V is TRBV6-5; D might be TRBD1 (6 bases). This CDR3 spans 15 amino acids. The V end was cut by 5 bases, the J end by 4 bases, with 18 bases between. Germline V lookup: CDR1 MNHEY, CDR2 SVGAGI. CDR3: CASSGGTGFRYEQYF. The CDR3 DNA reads TGTGCCAGCAGTGGCGGTACAGGGTTTAGGTACGAGCAGTACTTC.

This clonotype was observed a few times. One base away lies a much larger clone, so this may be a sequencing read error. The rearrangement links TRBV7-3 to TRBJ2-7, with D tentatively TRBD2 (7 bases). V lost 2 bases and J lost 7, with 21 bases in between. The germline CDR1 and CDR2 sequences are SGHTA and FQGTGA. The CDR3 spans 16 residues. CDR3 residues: CASSLGFKGGGSEQYF. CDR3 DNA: TGTGCCAGCAGCTTAGGGTTTAAGGGGGGGGGGAGTGAGCAGTACTTC.

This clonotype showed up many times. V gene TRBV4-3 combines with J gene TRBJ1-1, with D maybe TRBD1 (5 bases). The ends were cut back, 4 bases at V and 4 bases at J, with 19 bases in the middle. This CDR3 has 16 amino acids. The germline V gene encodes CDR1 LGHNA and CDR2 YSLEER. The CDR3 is CASSLDTRGGATEAFF. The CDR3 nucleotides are TGCGCCAGCAGCCTGGATACTAGGGGTGGGGCCACTGAAGCTTTCTTT.

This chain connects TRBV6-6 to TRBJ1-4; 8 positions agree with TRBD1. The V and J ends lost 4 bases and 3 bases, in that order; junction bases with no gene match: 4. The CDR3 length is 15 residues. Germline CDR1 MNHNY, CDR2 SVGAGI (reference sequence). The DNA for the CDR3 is TGTGCCAGCAGTTGGCGGACAGGGTCTAATGAAAAACTGTTTTTT. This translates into CASSWRTGSNEKLFF.

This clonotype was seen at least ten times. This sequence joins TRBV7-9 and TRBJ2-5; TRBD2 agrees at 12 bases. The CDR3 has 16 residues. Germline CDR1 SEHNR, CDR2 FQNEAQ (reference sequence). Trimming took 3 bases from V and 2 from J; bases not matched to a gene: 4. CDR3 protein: CASSFRLAGAQETQYF. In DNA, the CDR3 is TGTGCCAGCAGCTTCAGACTAGCGGGGGCTCAAGAGACCCAGTACTTC.

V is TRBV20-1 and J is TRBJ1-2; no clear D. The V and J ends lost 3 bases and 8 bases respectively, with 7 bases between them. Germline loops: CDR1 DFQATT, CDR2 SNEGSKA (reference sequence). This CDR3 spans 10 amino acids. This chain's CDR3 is CSASASGYTF. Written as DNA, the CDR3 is TGCAGTGCTAGTGCAAGCGGCTACACCTTC.